Listed here are 24 T cell receptor beta chains from one sample, sequenced in a study of blood T cells in healthy people across ages. A second about 6 to 11 cycle PCR used barcoded and J-beta primers. TCRdb reprocessed the 5' RACE reads via MiXCR and lists one record per CDR3 protein. The sample lists hundreds of thousands of distinct CDR3 sequences; less than 40% were seen once. Sequenced sample: blood. These receptors originate from a woman over 75 in good health.

The chain carries TRBV29-1 and TRBJ2-7; TRBD2 agrees at 13 bases. This CDR3 region has 14 residues. J gave up 3 bases and V 7 bases, and 6 bases lay outside the gene matches. The V gene's germline CDR1 is SQVTM and CDR2 ANQGSEA. CDR3 coding DNA: TGCAGCGCTGGGACTAGCGGGAAGGTCTACGAGCAGTACTTC. Its translation: CSAGTSGKVYEQYF.

This chain connects TRBV20-1 to TRBJ2-1; D call uncertain. Germline V gene sequence: CDR1 DFQATT, CDR2 SNEGSKA (reference sequence). Trimming removed 6 bases from V and 10 bases from J, with 13 bases in between. The CDR3 sequence is 11 residues long. CDR3 sequence: CSAEPYGEQFF. The CDR3 coding sequence is TGCAGTGCCGAACCCTACGGGGAGCAGTTCTTC.

The chain has TRBV5-1 and TRBJ1-1, with D possibly TRBD1 on 5 matching bases. V gave up 0 bases and J gave up 4 bases, with 10 bases separating them. Germline V gene lookup returns CDR1 SGHRS and CDR2 YFSETQ. The length of the CDR3 is 14 residues. This CDR3 reads CASSLDRTRTEAFF. The DNA of the CDR3 is TGCGCCAGCAGCTTGGACAGGACCCGCACTGAAGCTTTCTTT.

This clonotype was counted only a few times. V usage is TRBV10-3 and J usage is TRBJ1-1; D unresolved. The CDR3 loop spans 15 amino acids. Per the germline V gene, CDR1 is ENHRY and CDR2 is SYGVKD. V dropped 11 bases and J dropped 2 bases, with 21 bases sitting between them. CDR3 nucleotides: TGTGCCTCTCGCTCGGGCGGCAAGGAAAACACTGAAGCTTTCTTT. Translating it yields CASRSGGKENTEAFF.

This clonotype has a handful of counts. One base away lies a much larger clone, so this may be a sequencing read error. The rearrangement joins TRBV10-3 to TRBJ2-1; D call uncertain. CDR3 length: 13 residues. Germline lookup yields CDR1 ENHRY and CDR2 SYGVKD. The CDR3 is CAIRESTRHPGFF. The CDR3 DNA is TGTGCCATCAGGGAGTCGACTCGGCATCCGGGGTTCTTC.

V and J are TRBV11-2 and TRBJ1-5, with D possibly TRBD1 on 6 matching bases. V gave up 6 bases and J gave up 3 bases, with 12 bases separating them. This CDR3 is 14 amino acids long. The germline V gene has CDR1 SGHAT and CDR2 FQNNGV. CDR3 coding DNA: TGTGCCAGCAGTGGACAGCGGAACAATCAGCCCCAGCATTTT. Amino acids: CASSGQRNNQPQHF.

Many counts were recorded for this clonotype. The chain uses TRBV20-1 and TRBJ2-1, with 11 bases aligning to TRBD2. J was trimmed by 4 bases and V by 6 bases; bases with no gene match: 5. This CDR3 has 14 amino acids. Germline V gene lookup returns CDR1 DFQATT and CDR2 SNEGSKA (reference sequence). The DNA for the CDR3 is TGCAGTGCCCAAGGGACTAGCGGTTACAATGAGCAGTTCTTC. The encoded protein is CSAQGTSGYNEQFF.

Ten or more counts support this clonotype. This chain links TRBV5-6 with TRBJ2-7; 7 bases match TRBD1. The CDR3 is 15 amino acids. Germline V gives CDR1 SGHDT, CDR2 YYEEEE. With V trimmed by 0 bases and J by 3 bases, 6 bases remained unmatched. The CDR3 loop is CASSLGGDSSYEQYF. The CDR3 bases are TGTGCCAGCAGCTTGGGAGGGGACAGTAGCTACGAGCAGTACTTC. The full variable domain, in which reference TRBV5-6 and TRBJ2-7 provide the parts outside the CDR3, is DAGVTQSPTHLIKTRGQQVTLRCSPKSGHDTVSWYQQALGQGPQFIFQYYEEEERQRGNFPDRFSGHQFPNYSSELNVNALLLGDSALYLCASSLGGDSSYEQYFGPGTRLTVT.

This clonotype was seen many times. It may be a read error: a sequence one base away is much more abundant. DNA of the CDR3: TGCGCCAGCAGCCCGGGACTAGCGGGGGGGCGGAATGAGCAGTACTTC. It is translated as CASSPGLAGGRNEQYF. The rearrangement joins TRBV5-1 to TRBJ2-7, with 16 nucleotides matching TRBD2. In germline, CDR1 is SGHRS, CDR2 YFSETQ. The J segment lost 7 bases and the V segment lost 4 bases, leaving 8 bases of the junction unmatched. CDR3 size: 16 residues.

At least ten counts were recorded for this clonotype. This sequence joins TRBV7-9 and TRBJ2-1; 8 bases match TRBD2. Germline CDR1 reads SEHNR; CDR2 reads FQNEAQ (reference sequence). The V segment lost 5 bases and the J segment 10 bases; nucleotides outside the gene matches: 7. CDR3 size: 13 residues. CDR3 amino acids: CASSNGLAREQFF. CDR3 sequence (DNA): TGTGCCAGCAGCAACGGACTAGCAAGGGAGCAGTTCTTC.

The chain has TRBV29-1 and TRBJ2-7; the D gene could be TRBD1 or TRBD2 (5 bases each). V lost 2 bases and J 3 bases, leaving 14 bases between the germline ends. CDR1 is SQVTM, CDR2 ANQGSEA, per germline. The CDR3 spans 14 residues. In nucleotides, the CDR3 is TGCAGCGTTGAAAGCTGGGGGACCAACTACGAGCAGTACTTC. It translates to CSVESWGTNYEQYF.

This clonotype turned up a few times. Since a much larger clone is just one base distant, this may be a read error. The chain couples TRBV10-3 to TRBJ1-2; maybe TRBD1 (6 bases). The CDR3 is 12 residues long. Germline loops: CDR1 ENHRY, CDR2 SYGVKD. Here the CDR3 reads CASSGGQYGYTF. CDR3 nucleotides: TGTGCCAGCAGTGGAGGACAGTATGGCTACACCTTC.

The rearrangement joins TRBV20-1 to TRBJ2-4, with no clear D. CDR1 is DFQATT and CDR2 is SNEGSKA in the germline V gene (reference sequence). V was clipped by 2 bases and J by 0 bases, with 5 bases between them. CDR3 length equals 13 residues. CDR3 nucleotides: TGCAGTGCTAGACACCTAGCCAAAAACATTCAGTACTTC. Translation gives CSARHLAKNIQYF.

This clonotype was picked up many times. The chain carries TRBV6-1 and TRBJ2-7, with 7 bases that match TRBD1. The CDR3 totals 15 residues. Per the germline V gene, CDR1 is MNHNS and CDR2 is SASEGT. After removal of 1 base from V and 5 bases from J, the junction contained 8 bases not matched to a gene. Written as DNA, the CDR3 is TGTGCCAGCAGTGAAGGCGGGTGGGACAGAGACGAGCAGTACTTC. Amino acids: CASSEGGWDRDEQYF.

This clonotype showed up just a few times. The V gene is TRBV30, the J gene TRBJ1-2; D gene unclear. Germline V gives CDR1 GTSNPN, CDR2 SVGIG (reference sequence). The CDR3 runs to 14 residues. The V and J ends lost 0 bases and 8 bases respectively, with 16 bases between them. CDR3: CAWSVQSGRWGYTF. The CDR3 bases are TGTGCCTGGAGTGTACAATCTGGGCGATGGGGCTACACCTTC.

The rearrangement uses TRBV9 and TRBJ1-6; 7 nucleotides match TRBD1. V shed 4 bases and J 6 bases; nucleotides not matched to a gene: 10. The germline CDR1 and CDR2 sequences are SGDLS and YYNGEE. The length of the CDR3 is 16 residues. DNA for the CDR3: TGTGCCAGCAGCCCCGGACACAGGGGAGGTAATTCACCCCTCCACTTT. It specifies CASSPGHRGGNSPLHF.

J is TRBJ2-6 and V is TRBV7-2; D unclear. The CDR3 covers 15 residues. The V end lost 5 bases, the J end lost 0 bases, and 8 bases lay between the germline ends. Looked up from germline, CDR1 is SGHTA and CDR2 is FQGNSA. The CDR3: CASSGHYSGANVLTF. CDR3 in DNA: TGTGCCAGCAGCGGGCACTACTCTGGGGCCAACGTCCTGACTTTC.

In the case of this clonotype: A read error may explain this, as a much larger clone is one base away. V gene TRBV30 combines with J gene TRBJ2-1; 7 nucleotides line up with TRBD1. Per the germline V gene, CDR1 is GTSNPN and CDR2 is SVGIG (reference sequence). The CDR3 totals 14 residues. Trimming removed 0 bases from V and 7 bases from J; junction bases left unmatched: 6. The CDR3 coding sequence is TGTGCCTGGAGTGTAAGGGGGCCCGGGAATGAGCAGTTCTTC. As protein: CAWSVRGPGNEQFF.

V is TRBV20-1 and J is TRBJ2-5; 9 bases match TRBD2. Germline lookup yields CDR1 DFQATT and CDR2 SNEGSKA (reference sequence). CDR3 length: 16 residues. J gave up 11 bases and V 2 bases, and 18 bases lay outside the gene matches. CDR3 nucleotide sequence: TGCAGTGCTAGATCATCGTCTAGCGGGGACCCGCGGGAGCAGTACTTC. It translates to CSARSSSSGDPREQYF.

The sample holds many counts of this clonotype. The rearrangement links TRBV6-6 to TRBJ2-1; 7 bases line up with TRBD1. The CDR3 totals 15 residues. Germline V CDR1 and CDR2: MNHNY, SVGAGI (reference sequence). The J segment lost 5 bases and the V segment lost 5 bases, leaving 9 bases of the junction unmatched. In nucleotides, the CDR3 is TGTGCCAGCAGTAAACCGCCGGGACAGAACAATGAGCAGTTCTTC. It specifies CASSKPPGQNNEQFF.

V is TRBV5-1 and J is TRBJ1-1; 10 bases match TRBD1. This CDR3 is built from 17 residues. V dropped 4 bases and J dropped 1; count of bases not matched to a gene: 10. Germline loops: CDR1 SGHRS, CDR2 YFSETQ. The CDR3 DNA follows: TGCGCCAGCAGCCGGATGACAGGGGGCGCGAGGAACACTGAAGCTTTCTTT. Translating it yields CASSRMTGGARNTEAFF.

The chain employs TRBV20-1 and TRBJ2-7, with 7 bases that match TRBD2. Germline V gene sequence: CDR1 DFQATT, CDR2 SNEGSKA (reference sequence). The CDR3 loop spans 14 amino acids. The ends lost 2 bases at V and 2 bases at J; junction bases unmatched: 6. The CDR3 DNA reads TGCAGTGCTAGATCTCCTAGCGGCACCTACGAGCAGTACTTC. Its protein product is CSARSPSGTYEQYF.

The chain has TRBV29-1 and TRBJ2-4; D unclear. Gene TRBJ2-5 matches the end of the DNA better, so the J call may be wrong. This CDR3 region has 12 residues. CDR1 SQVTM and CDR2 ANQGSEA come from the germline V gene. CDR3 bases: TGCAGCGTTCGCCCCTCCGGAGAGACCCAGTACTTC. The encoded protein is CSVRPSGETQYF.

This clonotype was seen repeatedly, ten times or more. The chain joins TRBV12-3 or TRBV12-4 to TRBJ2-3; TRBD2 agrees at 8 bases. Losses at the gene ends were 7 bases for V and 5 bases for J; bases not matched to a gene: 14. This CDR3 comprises 16 residues. The CDR3 is CASNPSSGAGGDTQYF. DNA for the CDR3: TGTGCCAGCAACCCCTCGTCGGGGGCGGGAGGAGATACGCAGTATTTT.